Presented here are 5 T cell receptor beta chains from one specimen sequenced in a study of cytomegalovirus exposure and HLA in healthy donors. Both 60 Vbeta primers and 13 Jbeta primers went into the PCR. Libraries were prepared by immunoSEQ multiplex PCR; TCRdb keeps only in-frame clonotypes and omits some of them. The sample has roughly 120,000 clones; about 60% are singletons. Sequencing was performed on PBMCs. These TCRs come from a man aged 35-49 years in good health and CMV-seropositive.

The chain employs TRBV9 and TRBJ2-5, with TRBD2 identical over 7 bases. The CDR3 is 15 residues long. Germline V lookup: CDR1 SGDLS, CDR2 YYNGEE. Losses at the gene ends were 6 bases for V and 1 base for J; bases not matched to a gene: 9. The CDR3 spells CASNVGGTRQETQYF. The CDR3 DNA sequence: TGTGCCAGCAATGTGGGGGGGACCCGCCAAGAGACCCAGTACTTC.

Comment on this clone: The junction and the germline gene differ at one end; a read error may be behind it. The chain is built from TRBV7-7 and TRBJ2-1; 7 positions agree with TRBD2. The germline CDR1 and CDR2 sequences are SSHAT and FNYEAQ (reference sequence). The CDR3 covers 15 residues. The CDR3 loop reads CASSLGGIGGFEQFF. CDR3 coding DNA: TGTGCTAGCAGCTTGGGTGGTATCGGGGGGTTCGAGCAGTTCTTC.

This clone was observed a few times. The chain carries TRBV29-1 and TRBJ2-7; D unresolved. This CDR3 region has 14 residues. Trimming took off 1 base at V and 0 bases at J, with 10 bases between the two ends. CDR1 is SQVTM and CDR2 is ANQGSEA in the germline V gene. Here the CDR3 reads CSVEVGWSSYEQYF. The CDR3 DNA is TGCAGCGTTGAAGTAGGCTGGAGCTCCTACGAGCAGTACTTC.

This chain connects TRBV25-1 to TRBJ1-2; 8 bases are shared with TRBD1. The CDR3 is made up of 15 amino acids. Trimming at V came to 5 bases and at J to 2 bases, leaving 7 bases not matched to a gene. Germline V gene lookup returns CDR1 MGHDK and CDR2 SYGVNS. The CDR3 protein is CASSNQGALNYGYTF. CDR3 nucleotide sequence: TGTGCCAGCAGTAATCAGGGGGCGCTCAACTATGGCTACACCTTC.

CDR3 sequence (DNA): TGTGCCAGCCGCTGGACTAGCGCCAACACCGGGGAGCTGTTTTTT. As protein: CASRWTSANTGELFF. This sequence joins TRBV2 and TRBJ2-2, with 9 bases lining up with TRBD2. Unmatched junction bases numbered 6, after V lost 8 bases and J lost 2 bases. The CDR3 extends over 15 amino acids. Per germline, CDR1 SNHLY and CDR2 FYNNEI.